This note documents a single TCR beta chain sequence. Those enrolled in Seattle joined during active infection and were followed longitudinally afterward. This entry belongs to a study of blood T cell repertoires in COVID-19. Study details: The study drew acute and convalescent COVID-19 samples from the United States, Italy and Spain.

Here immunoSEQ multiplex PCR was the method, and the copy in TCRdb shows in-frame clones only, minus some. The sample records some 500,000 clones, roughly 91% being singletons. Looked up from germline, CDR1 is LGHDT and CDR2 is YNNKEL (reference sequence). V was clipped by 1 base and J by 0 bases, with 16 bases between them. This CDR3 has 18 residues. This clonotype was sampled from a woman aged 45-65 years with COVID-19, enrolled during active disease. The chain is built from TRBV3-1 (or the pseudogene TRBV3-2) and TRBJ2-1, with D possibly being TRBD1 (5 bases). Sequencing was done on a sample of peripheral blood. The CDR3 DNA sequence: TGTGCCAGCAGCCAAGGAGGCAGGGTTTTGGGCTCCTACAATGAGCAGTTCTTC. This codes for CASSQGGRVLGSYNEQFF.